This passage covers 22 T cell receptor beta chains from one sample sequenced in a study of cytomegalovirus exposure and HLA in healthy donors. Amplification used 60 Vbeta primers and 13 Jbeta primers. The repertoire was sequenced with immunoSEQ multiplex PCR; TCRdb's copy has only in-frame clones and lacks some. This table holds about 160,000 clones, around four fifths found once. What was sequenced was PBMCs. The receptor set was obtained from a man aged 50 or older in good health and CMV-seropositive.

The chain uses TRBV18 and TRBJ1-5, with D possibly being TRBD1 (5 bases). V was pared by 5 bases and J by 4 bases, with 15 bases between. From germline, CDR1 is KGHSH and CDR2 LQKENI. The CDR3 is 15 amino acids. This CDR3 is CASSSQDSPNQPQHF. DNA of the CDR3: TGTGCCAGCTCATCACAAGACAGTCCAAATCAGCCCCAGCATTTT.

The chain is built from TRBV29-1 and TRBJ2-1; tentative D call: TRBD2 (6 bases). This CDR3 is 11 amino acids long. Trimming took 4 bases from V and 8 from J, leaving 9 bases between them. The germline V gene encodes CDR1 SQVTM and CDR2 ANQGSEA. The CDR3 DNA reads TGCAGCGTTGTTAGCGGCCATGAGCAGTTCTTC. It encodes CSVVSGHEQFF.

The V and J genes are TRBV6-1 and TRBJ1-2; TRBD1 matches 8 bases. V was clipped by 2 bases and J by 8 bases; unmatched bases: 7. The CDR3 covers 14 residues. CDR1 is MNHNS, CDR2 SASEGT, per germline. The CDR3 spells CASSESGGSSGYTF. CDR3 nucleotides: TGTGCCAGCAGTGAATCAGGGGGCTCCTCGGGCTACACCTTC.

The chain is built from TRBV10-3 and TRBJ2-3, with D possibly being TRBD1 (5 bases). The ends were cut back, 2 bases at V and 3 bases at J, with 12 bases in the middle. Per the germline V gene, CDR1 is ENHRY and CDR2 is SYGVKD. CDR3 size: 15 residues. The CDR3, as DNA: TGTGCCATCAGTGAGCCAACGACAGTTACAGATACGCAGTATTTT. Encoded protein: CAISEPTTVTDTQYF.

This clone occurred once. The chain employs TRBV28 and TRBJ2-2; D might be TRBD1 (6 bases). The CDR3 consists of 15 residues. Germline V CDR1 and CDR2: MDHEN, SYDVKM. The ends were cut back, 6 bases at V and 7 bases at J, with 18 bases in the middle. The CDR3 reads CASSRDYRAGGELFF. CDR3 in DNA: TGTGCCAGCAGCCGAGACTACAGGGCAGGCGGGGAGCTGTTTTTT.

This chain uses TRBV4-1 with TRBJ1-1; D gene ambiguous. From germline, CDR1 is MGHRA and CDR2 YSYEKL. The CDR3 is 13 amino acids. Trimming stripped 1 base from V and 5 bases from J, with 8 bases between. Here the CDR3 DNA reads TGCGCCAGCAGCCAAGCGCGGTATACTGAAGCTTTCTTT. This gives the protein CASSQARYTEAFF.

This rearrangement joins TRBV7-2 to TRBJ1-5, with a tentative D call TRBD1 (6 bases). This CDR3 is built from 15 residues. Trimming removed 2 bases from V and 9 bases from J, with 17 bases in between. Per germline, CDR1 SGHTA and CDR2 FQGNSA. The CDR3 is CASSLTEGGWRPQHF. In DNA, the CDR3 is TGTGCCAGCAGCTTAACGGAAGGGGGTTGGCGGCCCCAGCATTTT.

V usage is TRBV6-1 and J usage is TRBJ1-2, with D tentatively TRBD1 (6 bases). The length of the CDR3 is 12 residues. V was shortened by 6 bases and J by 12 bases, with 17 bases between the two germline ends. Per germline, CDR1 MNHNS and CDR2 SASEGT. The CDR3 spells CASRYTGMVDTF. Written as DNA, the CDR3 is TGTGCCAGCAGATACACAGGGATGGTTGACACCTTC.

V gene TRBV28 combines with J gene TRBJ1-4; D ambiguous. There are 18 residues in the CDR3. Germline loops: CDR1 MDHEN, CDR2 SYDVKM. Trimming removed 3 bases at V and 6 bases at J, with 23 bases between. CDR3 nucleotides: TGTGCCAGCAGTTTTAACAATGGGTGGAGGACCAGGCATGAAAAACTGTTTTTT. Translated, it gives CASSFNNGWRTRHEKLFF.

Details on this clone: A read error may produce the germline difference seen at one junction end. The chain employs TRBV10-3 and TRBJ2-3; D gene uncertain. The germline gives CDR1 ENHRY, CDR2 SYGVKD. This CDR3 has 13 amino acids. Written as DNA, the CDR3 is TGTGCCATCAGTGAGTCAGACACAAATACGCAGTATTTT. Translating it yields CAISESDTNTQYF.

The gene calls are TRBV5-1 and TRBJ1-1; 8 bases are shared with TRBD1. This CDR3 spans 14 amino acids. V lost 5 bases to trimming and J lost 3 bases; unmatched junction nucleotides: 6. Germline CDR1 is SGHRS and CDR2 is YFSETQ. The CDR3 spells CASSRGQGDTEAFF. CDR3 in DNA: TGCGCCAGCAGTCGAGGACAGGGTGACACTGAAGCTTTCTTT.

This clone was seen a single time. V gene TRBV19 combines with J gene TRBJ1-5, with 8 bases lining up with TRBD1. CDR3 size: 15 residues. The V and J ends lost 7 bases and 1 base, in that order; junction bases with no gene match: 6. Germline V gene data show CDR1 as LNHDA and CDR2 as SQIVND (reference sequence). This chain's CDR3 is CASIDRGLSNQPQHF. CDR3 in DNA: TGTGCCAGTATCGACAGGGGTTTGAGCAATCAGCCCCAGCATTTT. Variable domain in full (rest from reference TRBV19 and TRBJ1-5): DGGITQSPKYLFRKEGQNVTLSCEQNLNHDAMYWYRQDPGQGLRLIYYSQIVNDFQKGDIAEGYSVSREKKESFPLTVTSAQKNPTAFYLCASIDRGLSNQPQHFGDGTRLSIL.

This clone was picked up one time. V and J are TRBV28 and TRBJ1-2, with D possibly being TRBD1 (6 bases). V was cut by 4 bases and J by 4 bases, with 10 bases left in between. The CDR3 consists of 13 residues. Germline V CDR1 and CDR2: MDHEN, SYDVKM. The CDR3 spells CASSWTEPYGYTF. Written as DNA, the CDR3 is TGTGCCAGCAGTTGGACAGAACCCTATGGCTACACCTTC.

The CDR3 is CASTPGTGGFEQFF. CDR3 nucleotide sequence: TGTGCCAGCACCCCTGGTACAGGGGGGTTTGAGCAGTTCTTC. The chain employs TRBV9 and TRBJ2-1; 8 bases agree with TRBD1. V lost 6 bases to trimming and J lost 9 bases; unmatched junction nucleotides: 11. CDR1 and CDR2 (germline): SGDLS, YYNGEE. CDR3 length equals 14 residues.

V and J are TRBV6-1 and TRBJ1-3; D is unresolved. Germline V gene data show CDR1 as MNHNS and CDR2 as SASEGT. V was trimmed by 7 bases and J by 1 base, leaving 8 bases between them. This CDR3 region has 13 residues. The CDR3: CASKTGSGNTIYF. The CDR3 DNA is TGTGCCAGCAAGACGGGTTCTGGAAACACCATATATTTT.

The chain joins TRBV28 to TRBJ1-4, with a possible D match to TRBD1 (6 bases). The V end lost 3 bases, the J end lost 4 bases, and 9 bases lay between the germline ends. CDR1 MDHEN and CDR2 SYDVKM come from the germline V gene. The CDR3 spans 14 residues. The CDR3 reads CASSLVQGNEKLFF. Here the CDR3 DNA reads TGTGCCAGCAGTTTGGTACAGGGTAATGAAAAACTGTTTTTT.

This chain uses TRBV15 with TRBJ1-2; D is unresolved. Between the trimmed V and J ends, which lost 0 bases and 3 bases, there was a span of 8 bases. CDR1 is LNHNV, CDR2 YYDKDF, per germline (reference sequence). This CDR3 has 14 amino acids. CDR3 nucleotide sequence: TGTGCCACCAGCAGAGATATCGGTTACTATGGCTACACCTTC. Translation gives CATSRDIGYYGYTF.

This clone showed up just a few times. Additional DNA sequences in this sample encode the identical CDR3. The chain links TRBV6-5 to TRBJ2-3; 11 positions agree with TRBD2. The V segment lost 0 bases and the J segment 3 bases; nucleotides outside the gene matches: 2. The CDR3 has 16 amino acids. CDR1 and CDR2 from the germline V gene are MNHEY and SVGAGI. CDR3 residues: CASSYSASGRTDTQYF. CDR3 DNA sequence: TGTGCCAGCAGTTACTCAGCTAGCGGGAGGACAGATACGCAGTATTTT.

The chain carries TRBV7-9 and TRBJ2-7, with 8 bases fitting TRBD2. CDR1 is SEHNR and CDR2 is FQNEAQ in the germline V gene (reference sequence). V was clipped by 6 bases and J by 6 bases; unmatched bases: 10. The CDR3 extends over 14 amino acids. The CDR3 coding sequence is TGTGCCAGCAGATGGGCTAGCGGGCCCCCCGAGCAGTACTTC. Its protein product is CASRWASGPPEQYF.

The rearrangement uses TRBV5-1 and TRBJ2-1, with 12 bases fitting TRBD1. The germline CDR1 and CDR2 sequences are SGHRS and YFSETQ. With 2 bases clipped from V and 10 bases from J, the junction kept 4 bases outside the gene matches. The CDR3 is 14 amino acids. CDR3 in amino acids: CASSFGTGGWEQFF. CDR3 bases: TGCGCCAGCAGCTTCGGGACAGGGGGCTGGGAGCAGTTCTTC.

The gene calls are TRBV7-3 and TRBJ2-3, with D perhaps TRBD2 (6 bases). Germline CDR1 is SGHTA and CDR2 is FQGTGA. Trimming pared 2 bases from V and 0 bases from J, leaving 12 bases between. The CDR3 covers 16 residues. CDR3 loop: CASSLRRRGSTDTQYF. CDR3 nucleotide sequence: TGTGCCAGCAGCTTACGAAGGAGGGGAAGCACAGATACGCAGTATTTT.

V gene TRBV28 combines with J gene TRBJ1-5; tentative D call: TRBD1 (5 bases). Germline lookup yields CDR1 MDHEN and CDR2 SYDVKM. V dropped 6 bases and J dropped 4 bases, with 16 bases sitting between them. The CDR3 sequence is 15 residues long. CDR3 amino acids: CASSYLSSGNQPQHF. The CDR3 DNA is TGTGCCAGCAGCTATCTGTCCTCAGGGAATCAGCCCCAGCATTTT.